Listed here is a single T cell receptor beta chain. The entry originates in a study of T cell responses to AZD1222 COVID-19 vaccine. The CDR3 has 15 amino acids. In germline, CDR1 is ENHRY, CDR2 SYGVKD. V was cut by 10 bases and J by 0 bases, with 16 bases left in between. Using immunoSEQ multiplex PCR, the repertoire was profiled, and TCRdb retains in-frame clones only, with some absent. Among 120,000 to 150,000 clones listed, approximately 90% were seen once. Sequencing was performed on peripheral blood, taken on day 0 of AZD1222 vaccination. This clonotype originated in an adult in good health. V usage is TRBV10-3 and J usage is TRBJ1-3, with D hard to call. As DNA, the CDR3 is TGTGCCACCCAGACCGAGCATCGCTCTGGAAACACCATATATTTT. Encoded protein: CATQTEHRSGNTIYF.